This record covers a single T cell receptor (beta chain). The antigen is undetermined. Measured with immunoSEQ multiplex PCR; TCRdb has only the in-frame clones, and not every one. The sample has more than 40,000 clones; 73% are singletons. These data originate in a study of radiotherapy plus CTLA-4 blockade in lung cancer. Study conclusions and caveats: Expansion in blood of tumor-derived TCR clones was seen after radiotherapy plus ipilimumab.

The CDR3 covers 13 residues. CDR1 is SGHRS, CDR2 YFSETQ, per germline. V gave up 5 bases and J gave up 5 bases, with 8 bases separating them. The chain joins TRBV5-1 to TRBJ2-6; maybe TRBD1 (6 bases). The origin of this receptor is a human donor with non-small cell lung cancer who had a complete response to radiotherapy plus ipilimumab. Here the sequenced sample was peripheral blood, taken from a patient treated with radiotherapy plus ipilimumab. CDR3 sequence reads: CASSGDRANVLTF. CDR3 coding DNA: TGCGCCAGCAGTGGGGACAGGGCCAACGTCCTGACTTTC.